What follows are 9 T cell receptor beta chains derived from one specimen sequenced in a study of T-cell memory formation after mild COVID-19 (dated by TCRdb to the early 2020s). Receptor libraries were prepared by 5' RACE. Sequencing was carried out with an Illumina NovaSeq 6000. The public reads were reanalyzed by TCRdb: fastp trimming at Q25, MiXCR alignment, in-frame beta chains only. CDR3 protein sequences are deduplicated, and each keeps its most common genes and DNA. The sample has 540,000 or so distinct CDR3 sequences on record, just over 20% of them singletons. The ten largest clonotypes hold about 12% of the sample. Specimen: PBMCs or a T cell subset sorted from them (not recorded which). These receptors all come from an adult woman who had mild COVID-19 (a few samples of this study predate the infection). The sample titles of this study are shuffled in the database, so cell type and time point are left out; the donor was told from shared clones.

V usage is TRBV7-9 and J usage is TRBJ2-4; no clear D gene. The CDR3 has 17 amino acids. CDR1 is SEHNR, CDR2 FQNEAQ, per germline (reference sequence). Trimming removed 1 base from V and 2 bases from J, with 15 bases in between. CDR3 DNA: TGTGCCAGCAGCTTAGGGGGTACACTACCATCCAAAAACATTCAGTACTTC. Its protein is CASSLGGTLPSKNIQYF.

This sequence joins TRBV7-9 and TRBJ2-4; D not resolved. Germline lookup yields CDR1 SEHNR and CDR2 FQNEAQ (reference sequence). The V and J ends lost 2 bases and 3 bases respectively, with 8 bases between them. The CDR3 has 14 residues. The CDR3 region is CASSLIDGKNIQYF. CDR3 DNA: TGTGCCAGCAGCTTAATCGATGGCAAAAACATTCAGTACTTC.

This chain links TRBV21-1 with TRBJ2-7; the table assigns TRBD1, which was not confirmed against the DNA. TRBV21-1 is termed a pseudogene. The CDR3 is 17 residues long. CDR3 amino acids: CASSKIGTGPLSYEQYF. The CDR3 DNA follows: TGTGCCAGCAGCAAAATTGGAACAGGACCACTCTCCTACGAGCAGTACTTC.

This clonotype turned up a few times. V and J are TRBV20-1 and TRBJ1-2; a possible D gene is TRBD1 (5 bases). The germline gives CDR1 DFQATT, CDR2 SNEGSKA (reference sequence). The CDR3 runs to 13 residues. V was clipped by 0 bases and J by 5 bases, with 10 bases between them. Here the CDR3 reads CSAREQEGYGYTF. CDR3 nucleotide sequence: TGCAGTGCTAGAGAACAGGAGGGATATGGCTACACCTTC.

The V and J genes are TRBV7-8 and TRBJ2-5; 8 nucleotides line up with TRBD1. Germline V gives CDR1 SGHVS, CDR2 FQNEAQ. The CDR3 covers 17 residues. The trim removed 1 base at V and 1 base at J, leaving 8 bases unmatched. CDR3 region: CASSLGAARGPQETQYF. DNA of the CDR3: TGTGCCAGCAGCTTAGGGGCTGCCAGGGGGCCCCAAGAGACCCAGTACTTC. Full variable domain (outside the CDR3, taken from reference TRBV7-8 and TRBJ2-5): GAGVSQSPRYKVAKRGQDVALRCDPISGHVSLFWYQQALGQGPEFLTYFQNEAQLDKSGLPSDRFFAERPEGSVSTLKIQRTQQEDSAVYLCASSLGAARGPQETQYFGPGTRLLVL.

This clonotype was counted only a few times. The genes are TRBV29-1 and TRBJ1-2; no firm D call. Germline CDR1 SQVTM, CDR2 ANQGSEA. Trimming stripped 5 bases from V and 1 base from J, with 11 bases between. The CDR3 totals 13 residues. CDR3 loop: CSVLRELNYGYTF. CDR3 sequence (DNA): TGCAGCGTTCTGAGAGAACTTAACTATGGCTACACCTTC. The full variable domain, with the rest looked up from reference TRBV29-1 and TRBJ1-2, is SAVISQKPSRDICQRGTSLTIQCQVDSQVTMMFWYRQQPGQSLTLIATANQGSEATYESGFVIDKFPISRPNLTFSTLTVSNMSPEDSSIYLCSVLRELNYGYTFGSGTRLTVV.

This chain uses TRBV6-2 or TRBV6-3 with TRBJ2-2; no reliable D call. From germline, CDR1 is MNHEY and CDR2 SVGEGT. V was cut by 8 bases and J by 3 bases, with 13 bases left in between. The CDR3 has 14 residues. The CDR3 DNA reads TGTGCCAGCGGATGGCAAGGCTACACCGGGGAGCTGTTTTTT. Its protein is CASGWQGYTGELFF.

This clonotype has a handful of counts. The germline gene is not matched at one end of the junction; a read error may be the cause. The CDR3 DNA sequence: TGTGACAGCAGTTACTCCCCCAAACGAGGACACGGTTATGGGCAGTACTTC. Its translation is CDSSYSPKRGHGYGQYF. The rearrangement links TRBV6-2 or TRBV6-3 to TRBJ2-7; the D gene is possibly TRBD1 (5 bases). The CDR3 totals 17 residues. Germline CDR1 is MNHEY and CDR2 is SVGEGT.

In this sample, this clonotype turned up a few times. J is TRBJ2-2 and V is TRBV4-1; 7 bases align to TRBD2. With V trimmed by 2 bases and J by 1 base, 1 base remained unmatched. The CDR3 is 15 amino acids. The germline V gene encodes CDR1 MGHRA and CDR2 YSYEKL. For the CDR3, the DNA is TGCGCCAGCAGCCAACCTAGCGGGAACACCGGGGAGCTGTTTTTT. It is translated as CASSQPSGNTGELFF.